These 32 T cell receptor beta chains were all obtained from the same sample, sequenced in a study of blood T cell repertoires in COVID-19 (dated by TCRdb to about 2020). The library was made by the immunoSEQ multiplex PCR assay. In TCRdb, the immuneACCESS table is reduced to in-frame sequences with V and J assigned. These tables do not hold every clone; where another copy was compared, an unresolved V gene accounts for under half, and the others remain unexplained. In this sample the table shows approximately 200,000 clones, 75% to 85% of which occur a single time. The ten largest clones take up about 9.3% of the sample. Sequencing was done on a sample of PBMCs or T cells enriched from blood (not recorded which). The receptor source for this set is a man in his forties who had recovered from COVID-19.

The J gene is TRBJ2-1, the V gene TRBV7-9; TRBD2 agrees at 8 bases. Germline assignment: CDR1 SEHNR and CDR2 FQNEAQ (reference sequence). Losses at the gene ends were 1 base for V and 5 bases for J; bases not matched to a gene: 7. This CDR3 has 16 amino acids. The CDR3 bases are TGTGCCAGCAGCTTAGACGGGGGGGTCAAACACAATGAGCAGTTCTTC. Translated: CASSLDGGVKHNEQFF.

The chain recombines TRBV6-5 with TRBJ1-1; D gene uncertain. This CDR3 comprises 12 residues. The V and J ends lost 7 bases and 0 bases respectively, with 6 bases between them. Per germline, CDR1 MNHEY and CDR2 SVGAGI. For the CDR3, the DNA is TGTGCCAGCATCGCAGTGAACACTGAAGCTTTCTTT. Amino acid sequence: CASIAVNTEAFF.

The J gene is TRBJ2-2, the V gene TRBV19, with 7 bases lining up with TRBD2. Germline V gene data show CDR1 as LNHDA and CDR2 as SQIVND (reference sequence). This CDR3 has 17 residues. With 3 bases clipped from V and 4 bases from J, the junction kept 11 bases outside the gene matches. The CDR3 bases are TGTGCCAGTAGTATTACGGGCGGGAGCCTCTCCACCGGGGAGCTGTTTTTT. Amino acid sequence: CASSITGGSLSTGELFF. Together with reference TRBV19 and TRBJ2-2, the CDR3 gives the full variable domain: DGGITQSPKYLFRKEGQNVTLSCEQNLNHDAMYWYRQDPGQGLRLIYYSQIVNDFQKGDIAEGYSVSREKKESFPLTVTSAQKNPTAFYLCASSITGGSLSTGELFFGEGSRLTVL.

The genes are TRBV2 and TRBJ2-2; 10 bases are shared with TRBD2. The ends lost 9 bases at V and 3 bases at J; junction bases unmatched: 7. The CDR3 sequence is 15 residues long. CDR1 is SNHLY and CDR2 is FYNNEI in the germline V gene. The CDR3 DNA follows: TGTGCCAGTCGAAAAGCGGGAGGGGACACCGGGGAGCTGTTTTTT. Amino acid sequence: CASRKAGGDTGELFF.

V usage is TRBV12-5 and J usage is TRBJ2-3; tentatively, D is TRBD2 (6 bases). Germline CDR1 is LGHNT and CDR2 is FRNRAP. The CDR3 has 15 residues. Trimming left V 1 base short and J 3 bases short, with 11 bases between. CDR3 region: CASGLGSGDTDTQYF. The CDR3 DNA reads TGTGCTAGTGGTTTGGGATCGGGGGATACAGATACGCAGTATTTT.

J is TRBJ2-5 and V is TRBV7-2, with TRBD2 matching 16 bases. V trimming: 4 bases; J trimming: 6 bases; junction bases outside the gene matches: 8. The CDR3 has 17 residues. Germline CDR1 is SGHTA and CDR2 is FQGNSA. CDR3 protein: CASSSGLAGGGLKTQYF. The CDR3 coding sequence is TGTGCCAGCAGCTCGGGACTAGCGGGAGGGGGGCTAAAGACCCAGTACTTC.

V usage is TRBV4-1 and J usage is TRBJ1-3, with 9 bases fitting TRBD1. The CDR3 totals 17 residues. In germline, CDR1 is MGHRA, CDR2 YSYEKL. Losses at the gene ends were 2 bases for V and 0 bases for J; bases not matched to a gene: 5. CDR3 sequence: CASSQPGQGSSGNTIYF. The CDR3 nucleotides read TGCGCCAGCAGCCAACCCGGACAGGGGAGCTCTGGAAACACCATATATTTT.

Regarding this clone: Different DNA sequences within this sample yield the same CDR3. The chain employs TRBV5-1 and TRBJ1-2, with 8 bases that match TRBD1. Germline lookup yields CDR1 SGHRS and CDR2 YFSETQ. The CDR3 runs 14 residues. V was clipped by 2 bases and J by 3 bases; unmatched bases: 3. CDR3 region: CASSFGQGDYGYTF. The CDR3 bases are TGCGCCAGCAGCTTCGGACAGGGAGACTATGGCTACACCTTC.

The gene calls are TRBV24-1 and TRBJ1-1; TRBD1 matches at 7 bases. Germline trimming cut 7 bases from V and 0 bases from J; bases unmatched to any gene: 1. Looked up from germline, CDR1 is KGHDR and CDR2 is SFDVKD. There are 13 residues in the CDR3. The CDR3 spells CATRQGLNTEAFF. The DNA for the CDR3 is TGTGCCACCAGACAGGGGTTGAACACTGAAGCTTTCTTT.

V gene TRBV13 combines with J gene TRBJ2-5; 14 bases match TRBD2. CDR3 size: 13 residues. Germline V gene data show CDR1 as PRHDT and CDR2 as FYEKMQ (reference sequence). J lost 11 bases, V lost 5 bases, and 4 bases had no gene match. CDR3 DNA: TGTGCCAGCAGCGCGGGACTAGCGGGGGCACAGTACTTC. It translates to CASSAGLAGAQYF.

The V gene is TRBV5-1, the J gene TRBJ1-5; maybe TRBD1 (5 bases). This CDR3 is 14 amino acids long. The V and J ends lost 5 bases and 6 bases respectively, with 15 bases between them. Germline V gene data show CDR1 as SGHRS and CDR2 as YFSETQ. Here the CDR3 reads CASRGTLDSQPQHF. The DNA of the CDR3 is TGCGCCAGCAGGGGAACCCTAGACAGTCAGCCCCAGCATTTT.

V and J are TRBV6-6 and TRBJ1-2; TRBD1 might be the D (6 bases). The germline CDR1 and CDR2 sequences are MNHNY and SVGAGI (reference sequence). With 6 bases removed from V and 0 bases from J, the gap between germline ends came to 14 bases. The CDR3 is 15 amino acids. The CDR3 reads CASSTDRLANYGYTF. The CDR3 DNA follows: TGTGCCAGCAGCACTGACAGGTTAGCTAACTATGGCTACACCTTC.

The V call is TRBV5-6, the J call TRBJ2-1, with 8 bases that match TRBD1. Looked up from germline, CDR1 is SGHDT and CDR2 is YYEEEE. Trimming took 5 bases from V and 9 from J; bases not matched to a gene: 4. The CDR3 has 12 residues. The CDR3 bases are TGTGCCAGCAGGCCCAGGGGGCGTGAGCAGTTCTTC. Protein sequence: CASRPRGREQFF.

CDR3: CASSEYGLQGQFF. The DNA for the CDR3 is TGTGCCAGCAGTGAATACGGCTTACAGGGGCAGTTCTTC. V is TRBV2 and J is TRBJ2-1; D might be TRBD1 (6 bases). The germline gives CDR1 SNHLY, CDR2 FYNNEI. The V gene lost 2 bases and the J gene lost 12 bases, with 14 bases spanning the gap. This CDR3 has 13 residues.

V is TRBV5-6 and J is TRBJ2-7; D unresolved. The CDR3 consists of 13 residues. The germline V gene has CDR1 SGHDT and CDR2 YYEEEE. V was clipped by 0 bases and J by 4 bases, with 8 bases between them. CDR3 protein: CASSLGSWYEQYF. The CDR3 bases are TGTGCCAGCAGCTTGGGGAGTTGGTACGAGCAGTACTTC.

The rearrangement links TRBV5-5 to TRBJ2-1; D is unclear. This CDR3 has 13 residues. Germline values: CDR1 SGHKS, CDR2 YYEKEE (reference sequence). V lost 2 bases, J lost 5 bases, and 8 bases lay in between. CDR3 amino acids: CASSFLSDNEQFF. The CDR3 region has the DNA TGTGCCAGCAGCTTTCTGAGCGACAATGAGCAGTTCTTC.

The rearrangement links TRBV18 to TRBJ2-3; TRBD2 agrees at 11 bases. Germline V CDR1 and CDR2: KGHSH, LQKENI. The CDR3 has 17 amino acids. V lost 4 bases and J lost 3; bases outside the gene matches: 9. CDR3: CASSLVSTSGSTDTQYF. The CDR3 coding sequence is TGTGCCAGCTCACTGGTTTCCACTAGCGGGAGTACAGATACGCAGTATTTT.

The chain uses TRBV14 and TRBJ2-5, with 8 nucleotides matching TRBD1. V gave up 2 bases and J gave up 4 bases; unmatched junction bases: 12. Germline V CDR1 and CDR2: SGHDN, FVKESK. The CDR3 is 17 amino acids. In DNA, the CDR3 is TGTGCCAGCAGCCAAAAAAAACGGGGACAGGCCCCAGAGACCCAGTACTTC. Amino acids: CASSQKKRGQAPETQYF.

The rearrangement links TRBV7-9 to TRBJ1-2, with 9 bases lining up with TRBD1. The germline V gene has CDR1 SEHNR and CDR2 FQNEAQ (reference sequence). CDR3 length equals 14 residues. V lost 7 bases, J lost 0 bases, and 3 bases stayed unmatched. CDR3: CASNDRGANYGYTF. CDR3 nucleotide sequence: TGTGCCAGCAATGACAGGGGGGCTAACTATGGCTACACCTTC.

The CDR3 nucleotides are TGTGCCAGCAGCGTCCAGTATGGTGGGGGGGAGACCCAGTACTTC. This codes for CASSVQYGGGETQYF. This rearrangement joins TRBV9 to TRBJ2-5, with D maybe TRBD2 (6 bases). Germline CDR1 is SGDLS and CDR2 is YYNGEE. V was pared by 2 bases and J by 5 bases, with 16 bases between. This CDR3 is 15 amino acids long.

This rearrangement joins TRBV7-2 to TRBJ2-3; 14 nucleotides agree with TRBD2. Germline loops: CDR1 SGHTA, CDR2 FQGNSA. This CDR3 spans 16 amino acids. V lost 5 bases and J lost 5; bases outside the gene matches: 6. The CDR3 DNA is TGTGCCAGCAGCCAAAACGGACTAGCGGGAGGAGATACGCAGTATTTT. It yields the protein CASSQNGLAGGDTQYF.

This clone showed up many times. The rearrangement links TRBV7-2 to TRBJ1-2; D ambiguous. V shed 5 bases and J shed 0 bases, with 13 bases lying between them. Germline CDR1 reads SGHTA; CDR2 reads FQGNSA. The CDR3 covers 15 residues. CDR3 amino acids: CASSLSSTSNYGYTF. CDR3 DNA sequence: TGTGCCAGCAGCCTTAGCTCGACTTCTAACTATGGCTACACCTTC.

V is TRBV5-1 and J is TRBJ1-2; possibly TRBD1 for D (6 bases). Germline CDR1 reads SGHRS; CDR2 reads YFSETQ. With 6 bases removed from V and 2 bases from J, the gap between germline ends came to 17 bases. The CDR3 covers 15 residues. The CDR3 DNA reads TGCGCCAGCAAGATAAATGGACAGATAAACTATGGCTACACCTTC. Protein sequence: CASKINGQINYGYTF.

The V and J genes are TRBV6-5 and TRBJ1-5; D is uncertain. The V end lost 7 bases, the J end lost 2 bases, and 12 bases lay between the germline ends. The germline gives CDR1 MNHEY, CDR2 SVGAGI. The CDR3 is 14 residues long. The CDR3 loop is CASKSWSGNQPQHF. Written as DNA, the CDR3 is TGTGCCAGCAAGTCGTGGTCGGGCAATCAGCCCCAGCATTTT.

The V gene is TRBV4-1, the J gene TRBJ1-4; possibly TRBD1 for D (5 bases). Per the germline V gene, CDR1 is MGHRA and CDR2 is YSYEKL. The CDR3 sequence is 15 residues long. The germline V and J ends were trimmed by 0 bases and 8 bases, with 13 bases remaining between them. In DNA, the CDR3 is TGCGCCAGCAGCCAAGATTGGGGGGGGAAGGAAAAACTGTTTTTT. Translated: CASSQDWGGKEKLFF.

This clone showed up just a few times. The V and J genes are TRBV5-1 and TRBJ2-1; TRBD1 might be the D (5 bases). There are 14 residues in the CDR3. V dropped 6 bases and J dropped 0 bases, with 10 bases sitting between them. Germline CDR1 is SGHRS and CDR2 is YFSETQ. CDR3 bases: TGCGCCAGCAACCGGCAGGGCTCCTACAATGAGCAGTTCTTC. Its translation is CASNRQGSYNEQFF.

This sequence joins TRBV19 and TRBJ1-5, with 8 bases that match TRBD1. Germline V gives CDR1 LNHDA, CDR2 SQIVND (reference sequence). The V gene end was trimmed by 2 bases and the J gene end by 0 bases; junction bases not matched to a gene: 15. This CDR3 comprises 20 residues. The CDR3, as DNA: TGTGCCAGTAGTATAACTCTCTCCGGGACAGGATTCTTTAGCAATCAGCCCCAGCATTTT. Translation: CASSITLSGTGFFSNQPQHF.

The DNA of the CDR3 is TGTGCCAGCAGCTTAGCCCTCGGACAGAAATACGAGCAGTACTTC. It codes for CASSLALGQKYEQYF. The V gene is TRBV11-2, the J gene TRBJ2-7, with D possibly matching TRBD1 (6 bases). CDR1 SGHAT and CDR2 FQNNGV come from the germline V gene. V was trimmed by 1 base and J by 4 bases, leaving 14 bases between them. The CDR3 runs to 15 residues.

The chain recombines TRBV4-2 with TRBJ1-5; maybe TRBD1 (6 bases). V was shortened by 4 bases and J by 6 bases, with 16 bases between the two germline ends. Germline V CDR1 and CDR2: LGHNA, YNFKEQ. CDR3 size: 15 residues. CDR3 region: CASSPKGGAGQPQHF. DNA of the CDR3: TGTGCCAGCAGCCCGAAGGGGGGGGCCGGTCAGCCCCAGCATTTT.

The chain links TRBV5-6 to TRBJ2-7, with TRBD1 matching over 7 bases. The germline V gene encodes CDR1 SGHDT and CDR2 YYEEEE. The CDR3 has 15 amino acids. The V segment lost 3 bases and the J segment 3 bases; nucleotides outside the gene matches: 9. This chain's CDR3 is CASSSPGTDNYEQYF. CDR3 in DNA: TGTGCCAGCAGCTCACCCGGGACAGACAACTACGAGCAGTACTTC.

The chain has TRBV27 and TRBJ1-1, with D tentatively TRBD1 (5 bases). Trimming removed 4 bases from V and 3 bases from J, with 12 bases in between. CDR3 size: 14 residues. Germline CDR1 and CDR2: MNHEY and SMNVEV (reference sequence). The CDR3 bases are TGTGCCAGCAGTTCACCGGCAGGGTACACTGAAGCTTTCTTT. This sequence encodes CASSSPAGYTEAFF.

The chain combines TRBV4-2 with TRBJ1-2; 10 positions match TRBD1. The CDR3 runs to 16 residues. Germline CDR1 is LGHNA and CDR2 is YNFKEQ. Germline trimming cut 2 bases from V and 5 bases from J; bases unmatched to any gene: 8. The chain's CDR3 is CASSQLGQGRDYGYTF. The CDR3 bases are TGTGCCAGCAGCCAACTGGGACAGGGGCGGGATTATGGCTACACCTTC.